The text below deals with one TCR beta chain. CDR3 length: 14 residues. J gave up 3 bases and V 6 bases, and 8 bases lay outside the gene matches. Germline V gene sequence: CDR1 KGHSH, CDR2 LQKENI. These data originate in a study of T cell repertoires in ileal Crohn's disease. The overall study: About half received postoperative treatment, 10 to 11 with thiopurines and 15 to 20 anti-TNF.

The protocol was immunoSEQ multiplex PCR, while the TCRdb copy is restricted to in-frame clones and leaves out a portion. The table lists approximately 5,400 clones, about four fifths of them singletons. This sequence was found in an adult with Crohn's disease. Sequenced sample: ileal tissue. The rearrangement uses TRBV18 and TRBJ2-7, with 7 bases lining up with TRBD1. The CDR3 coding sequence is TGTGCCAGCTCCCCTGACAGGGTCGGCTACGAGCAGTACTTC. This encodes CASSPDRVGYEQYF.